This T cell receptor (beta chain) was identified in a study of shared clonotypes between healthy human individuals (dated by TCRdb to between 2020 and 2021). A note on the overall study: A couple of women and a few men aged 18 to 49 years were included in the cohort. For each donor, CD4 naive and CD4 memory were each run on three plates, CD8 naive on two plates, and CD8 memory on one plate. To increase sequencing depth and limit assay-specific biases, TCR repertoire library preparation and sequencing were carried out by different laboratories using diverse techniques. Blood TCR repertoires of a handful of healthy adults were deeply sequenced to estimate repertoire size and the extent of clonotype sharing between individuals. Per donor, leukapheresis produced somewhere between about 0.94 and 9 billion PBMCs.

The trim is 8 bases for V and 5 bases for J, with a gap of 12 bases between the germline ends. The CDR3, cysteine through phenylalanine, is 12 amino acids long. Only CDR3 DNA is held: 36 bases, read in frame from base 1. For CDR1 and CDR2, the germline V gene (reference sequence) lists MNHEY and SMNVEV. Using the deep immunoSEQ assay, TCR CDR3 regions were amplified from genomic DNA by multiplex PCR. Genomic DNA extracted from each cell subset was distributed evenly over all wells of several immunoSEQ 96-well plates, and each plate served as one replicate. For sorted subsets, each replicate PCR was loaded with approximately 200 ng genomic DNA, equivalent to 25,000 to 30,000 T cell genomes. Purified libraries were quantified with a Qubit 3.0 fluorometer, sized on a Bioanalyzer 2100, and re-quantified with the KAPA Library Quantification kit. Every immunoSEQ 96-well plate was sequenced on a separate single-read 150-cycle Illumina NextSeq 550 flow cell. As for how the authors treated the data: Because the immunoSEQ output held only junctional sequences and lacked quality scores, the filtering could not match the filtering applied to full-length reads. To assign V/J genes and CDR3, sequences were annotated using PyIR, a Python wrapper for IgBLAST v1.9, with IMGT germline references. Reads were filtered out if the reads had weak V/J assignments (E-value above 1e-6), no CDR3, stop codons, out-of-frame junctions, or ambiguous translated residues. V3J clonotypes were defined as sequences sharing the same inferred V gene, J gene, and CDR3 amino acid sequence. The percentage overlap between two repertoires was calculated by dividing the number of shared unique clonotypes by the size of the smaller repertoire. Richness of each repertoire was evaluated using RTK rarefaction, the Chao1 estimator, and Recon v2.1 estimates of unobserved clonotypes. Generation probabilities for all TCRbeta clonotypes obtained by the gDNA method from a few donors were computed using OLGA. As stored in TCRdb, this immuneACCESS dataset retains in-frame rearrangements with V and J assigned. A fraction of the clones does not appear; measured against another copy, unresolved V genes explain less than half of the discrepancy, and the remainder lacks a known reason. D and trimming come from the DNA, and the V and J calls and clone size come from that table. In this sample the table shows some 630,000 clones, roughly 78% of which occur a single time. The ten largest account for around 2% of the sample.

The donors were healthy, HIV-negative adults who had no recently reported acute infections or vaccinations. Only Caucasian adults living in Nashville, Tennessee, USA were represented among the donors. CD4+ T cells were enriched by magnetic negative selection; naive cells were then positively selected on CD45RA, and the negative fraction formed the memory subset. After blood collection by leukapheresis, PBMCs were isolated using Ficoll-Histopaque density gradient centrifugation and then cryopreserved in the vapor phase of liquid nitrogen. Purity and quantity of every magnetically sorted T cell population were checked by analytical flow cytometry. From each sorted fraction, genomic DNA was isolated and quantified by UV absorbance on a Nanodrop 2000c. A note on this clone: Which antigen it targets is not known. It has no much larger one-base neighbor in the sample; base qualities were not kept.

Results the study describes overall, beyond this receptor: Compared with non-shared clonotypes, clonotypes shared by all four sorted-subset donors had higher generation probabilities. The genetic and exposure-history diversity represented was limited by the small number of donors. Pairwise subsampling led to the expectation that sequencing depth would affect the degree of clonotype sharing among donors. Sampling was restricted to blood, and TCR repertoires in tissue are likely to differ from TCR repertoires in blood. Rarefaction of sorted-subset datasets indicated incomplete sequencing despite the large sequencing depth. Naive subsets generally had larger estimated clonotype richness than memory subsets did. About 5% of naive CD4, 3.5% of naive CD8, 2% to 2.5% of memory CD4, and 0.4% of memory CD8 clonotypes were shared across a few donors.

The specimen was memory CD4+ T cells sorted from blood. The cell subset or site label corresponds to: CD45RA-negative fraction. The chain uses TRBV27 and TRBJ1-1; the D gene is perhaps TRBD1, from 5 matching bases. The source is a woman aged 25 to 39 in good health. The DNA sequence is given as TGTGCCAGCTGGGACCGGGGGACTGAAGCTTTCTTT. This codes for CASWDRGTEAFF.